The 14 T cell receptor beta chains given below trace back to one sample, sequenced in a study of immune evolution from preneoplasia to lung adenocarcinoma. Generated by immunoSEQ multiplex PCR, the TCRdb table keeps only in-frame clones and is missing some. The sample includes thousands of clones, around 79% of them seen just once. The specimen sequenced was FFPE adjacent normal lung tissue. These TCRs come from a donor at least 70 years old with lung adenocarcinoma.

This chain links TRBV2 with TRBJ1-5, with 8 bases aligning to TRBD1. Trimming removed 6 bases from V and 1 base from J; junction bases left unmatched: 8. This CDR3 region has 16 residues. Per the germline V gene, CDR1 is SNHLY and CDR2 is FYNNEI. In nucleotides, the CDR3 is TGTGCCAGCAGGCCACTCGACAGGGGCAGCAATCAGCCCCAGCATTTT. Its translation: CASRPLDRGSNQPQHF.

This chain joins TRBV18 and TRBJ1-3, with D tentatively TRBD1 (5 bases). Germline CDR1 and CDR2: KGHSH and LQKENI. CDR3 size: 17 residues. Trimming removed 4 bases at V and 2 bases at J, with 18 bases between. In DNA, the CDR3 is TGTGCCAGCTCACTATATGGGACGGCGGCACCTGGAAACACCATATATTTT. As protein: CASSLYGTAAPGNTIYF.

The V and J genes are TRBV2 and TRBJ2-6; D gene uncertain. The CDR3 is 15 residues long. Germline loops: CDR1 SNHLY, CDR2 FYNNEI. With 3 bases removed from V and 2 bases from J, the gap between germline ends came to 8 bases. The CDR3, as DNA: TGTGCCAGCAGTGAGCCCAGAACTGGGGCCAACGTCCTGACTTTC. Protein product: CASSEPRTGANVLTF.

The chain combines TRBV15 with TRBJ1-5; tentatively, D is TRBD1 (6 bases). Looked up from germline, CDR1 is LNHNV and CDR2 is YYDKDF (reference sequence). The CDR3 is made up of 18 amino acids. Trimming shortened V by 5 bases and J by 0 bases, and 20 bases separated the two germline ends. The CDR3 loop is CATSPDSPLSPSNQPQHF. CDR3 in DNA: TGTGCCACCAGCCCGGACAGTCCACTTTCCCCTAGCAATCAGCCCCAGCATTTT.

This clone was seen a few times. The germline gene is not matched at one end of the junction; a read error may be the cause. This chain uses TRBV28 with TRBJ2-1; 9 nucleotides line up with TRBD2. The CDR3 is 13 amino acids. The V gene's germline CDR1 is MDHEN and CDR2 SYDVKM. CDR3 region: CASSQLPAASGVF. The CDR3 DNA reads as TGTGCCAGCAGTCAACTCCCGGCGGCTAGCGGGGTCTTC.

This rearrangement joins TRBV6-6 to TRBJ2-3; D not resolved. Trimming removed 6 bases from V and 6 bases from J, with 10 bases in between. Per the germline V gene, CDR1 is MNHNY and CDR2 is SVGAGI (reference sequence). The CDR3 totals 12 residues. CDR3 sequence (DNA): TGTGCCAGCAGACCGACCGCGGATACGCAGTATTTT. Encoded protein: CASRPTADTQYF.

The chain links TRBV11-3 to TRBJ2-7; 9 nucleotides match TRBD2. The CDR3 is made up of 16 amino acids. Germline V gene data show CDR1 as SGHNT and CDR2 as YENEEA. The V and J ends lost 4 bases and 0 bases, in that order; junction bases with no gene match: 7. DNA for the CDR3: TGTGCCAGCAGCTCCTCGTATAGCGGGGGCTCCTACGAGCAGTACTTC. It encodes CASSSSYSGGSYEQYF.

By proportion, this clone is large. CDR3 DNA: TGTGCCAGTAGTCCCGGTATGGTGGGGTCCAATGTGCCCCAGCATTTT. Encoded protein: CASSPGMVGSNVPQHF. The rearrangement uses TRBV19 and TRBJ1-5, with D hard to call. Germline V lookup: CDR1 LNHDA, CDR2 SQIVND (reference sequence). The CDR3 contains 16 residues. Trimming pared 5 bases from V and 9 bases from J, leaving 23 bases between.

The chain combines TRBV4-1 with TRBJ1-3; 7 nucleotides match TRBD1. The V segment lost 0 bases and the J segment 2 bases; nucleotides outside the gene matches: 1. The germline gives CDR1 MGHRA, CDR2 YSYEKL. This CDR3 has 15 amino acids. DNA for the CDR3: TGCGCCAGCAGCCAAGAAGACAGGGCTGGAAACACCATATATTTT. It yields the protein CASSQEDRAGNTIYF.

V and J are TRBV19 and TRBJ2-5, with no clear D. Between the trimmed V and J ends, which lost 9 bases and 4 bases, there was a span of 15 bases. The V gene's germline CDR1 is LNHDA and CDR2 SQIVND (reference sequence). The CDR3 is 13 amino acids. For the CDR3, the DNA is TGTGCCAGCGCCGATGTTCTAGGAGAGACCCAGTACTTC. Translating it yields CASADVLGETQYF. Filled out from reference TRBV19 and TRBJ2-5, the complete variable domain reads DGGITQSPKYLFRKEGQNVTLSCEQNLNHDAMYWYRQDPGQGLRLIYYSQIVNDFQKGDIAEGYSVSREKKESFPLTVTSAQKNPTAFYLCASADVLGETQYFGPGTRLLVL.

The chain uses TRBV10-3 and TRBJ2-7; D gene unclear. Trimming left V 6 bases short and J 6 bases short, with 12 bases between. Germline CDR1 is ENHRY and CDR2 is SYGVKD. This CDR3 spans 12 amino acids. As DNA, the CDR3 is TGTGCCATCAGCTCCGACCTGGGCGAGCAGTACTTC. Its translation is CAISSDLGEQYF.

The V gene is TRBV7-8, the J gene TRBJ1-3, with TRBD1 as a possible D gene (5 bases). CDR1 is SGHVS and CDR2 is FQNEAQ in the germline V gene. Trimming took 7 bases from V and 0 from J, leaving 10 bases between them. This CDR3 comprises 14 residues. This chain's CDR3 is CASIQGSSGNTIYF. The CDR3 DNA sequence: TGTGCCAGCATTCAGGGAAGCTCTGGAAACACCATATATTTT.

The chain links TRBV29-1 to TRBJ1-2; weak D call: TRBD1 (5 bases). The germline CDR1 and CDR2 sequences are SQVTM and ANQGSEA. The CDR3 covers 13 residues. The V gene lost 4 bases and the J gene lost 0 bases, with 9 bases spanning the gap. The CDR3 DNA reads TGCAGCGTTGGGGACGGAGCTAACTATGGCTACACCTTC. It yields the protein CSVGDGANYGYTF.

Remarks on this clone: Sequence at one end of the junction differs from germline and may be a read error. The chain uses TRBV7-7 and TRBJ2-2; D perhaps matches TRBD2 (5 bases). Germline CDR1 reads SSHAT; CDR2 reads FNYEAQ (reference sequence). CDR3 length equals 14 residues. The CDR3 protein is CASSLAWNTGELFF. CDR3 nucleotide sequence: TGTGCTAGCAGCTTAGCGTGGAACACCGGGGAGCTGTTTTTT.